A single sample is the source of the 19 T cell receptor beta chains below, sequenced in a study of blood T cell repertoires in COVID-19. Some clones are missing from TCRdb's copy, which holds only in-frame ones; the method was immunoSEQ multiplex PCR. The data hold fewer than 100,000 clones, with about 82% observed a single time. Sequenced input: peripheral blood. The receptors come from a man between 50 and 59 years old with COVID-19, enrolled during active disease.

This clone was recorded only once. V and J are TRBV18 and TRBJ2-5; TRBD1 might be the D (6 bases). Germline V CDR1 and CDR2: KGHSH, LQKENI. The CDR3 runs 13 residues. Trimming stripped 3 bases from V and 5 bases from J, with 10 bases between. CDR3: CASSPTGMETQYF. The CDR3 DNA sequence: TGTGCCAGCTCACCCACAGGGATGGAGACCCAGTACTTC.

The gene calls are TRBV5-1 and TRBJ2-1; TRBD2 matches 8 bases. The CDR3 extends over 15 amino acids. Germline V gives CDR1 SGHRS, CDR2 YFSETQ. Losses at the gene ends were 3 bases for V and 0 bases for J; bases not matched to a gene: 2. This chain's CDR3 is CASSSGTSSYNEQFF. The CDR3 DNA reads TGCGCCAGCAGCTCCGGGACTAGCTCCTACAATGAGCAGTTCTTC.

The chain couples TRBV9 to TRBJ2-7; 8 positions match TRBD2. In germline, CDR1 is SGDLS, CDR2 YYNGEE. There are 18 residues in the CDR3. V shed 5 bases, J shed 1 base, and the junction held 17 bases outside the gene matches. Here the CDR3 DNA reads TGTGCCAGCAGTTCCAATCGACGGGGGGCTAGCGGGTCCTACGAGCAGTACTTC. Its protein product is CASSSNRRGASGSYEQYF.

The chain uses TRBV19 and TRBJ1-1; weak D call: TRBD1 (6 bases). Trimming stripped 5 bases from V and 2 bases from J, with 21 bases between. The CDR3 contains 17 residues. Germline V gene data show CDR1 as LNHDA and CDR2 as SQIVND (reference sequence). The CDR3 bases are TGTGCCAGTAGTCCACCCACAGGGATCCTTACCAACACTGAAGCTTTCTTT. It encodes CASSPPTGILTNTEAFF.

The CDR3 DNA follows: TGCGCCAGCAGCTTGGAGTCAGGGTTTTCACCCCTCCACTTT. Translated: CASSLESGFSPLHF. The V gene is TRBV5-1, the J gene TRBJ1-6, with D tentatively TRBD1 (5 bases). Germline loops: CDR1 SGHRS, CDR2 YFSETQ. This CDR3 region has 14 residues. V was shortened by 0 bases and J by 9 bases, with 10 bases between the two germline ends.

Written as DNA, the CDR3 is TGTGCCAGCAGCTATACAACTAATGAAAAACTGTTTTTT. It is translated as CASSYTTNEKLFF. The V and J genes are TRBV11-2 and TRBJ1-4; D is unresolved. CDR1 and CDR2 from the germline V gene are SGHAT and FQNNGV. The CDR3 is 13 residues long. The V end was cut by 4 bases, the J end by 0 bases, with 3 bases between.

This chain links TRBV6-5 with TRBJ1-4; the D gene is possibly TRBD1 (6 bases). V lost 4 bases and J lost 8, with 8 bases in between. Germline V CDR1 and CDR2: MNHEY, SVGAGI. The CDR3 is 12 amino acids. Here the CDR3 reads CASSWGREKLFF. The CDR3 DNA sequence: TGTGCCAGCAGTTGGGGGCGAGAAAAACTGTTTTTT.

This chain uses TRBV5-1 with TRBJ1-1, with D perhaps matching TRBD1 (6 bases). Germline CDR1 is SGHRS and CDR2 is YFSETQ. The CDR3 totals 15 residues. With 5 bases removed from V and 5 bases from J, the gap between germline ends came to 19 bases. CDR3 in DNA: TGCGCCAGCAGTGTCTGGCAGGGGCGTGGAACTGAAGCTTTCTTT. As protein: CASSVWQGRGTEAFF.

This clone turned up a few times. The chain recombines TRBV28 with TRBJ1-5, with TRBD1 as a possible D gene (6 bases). Trimming took off 5 bases at V and 0 bases at J, with 14 bases between the two ends. The CDR3 has 16 residues. Germline lookup yields CDR1 MDHEN and CDR2 SYDVKM. In nucleotides, the CDR3 is TGTGCCAGCAGTCCACTCGGACAGTATAGCAATCAGCCCCAGCATTTT. Translation: CASSPLGQYSNQPQHF. The full variable domain, completed using reference TRBV28 and TRBJ1-5, is DVKVTQSSRYLVKRTGEKVFLECVQDMDHENMFWYRQDPGLGLRLIYFSYDVKMKEKGDIPEGYSVSREKKERFSLILESASTNQTSMYLCASSPLGQYSNQPQHFGDGTRLSIL.

The chain carries TRBV3-1 (or the pseudogene TRBV3-2) and TRBJ2-7; D not resolved. V was pared by 3 bases and J by 6 bases, with 9 bases between. From germline, CDR1 is LGHDT and CDR2 YNNKEL (reference sequence). The CDR3 has 12 amino acids. The CDR3 DNA reads as TGTGCCAGCAGCCAGCGGTCCGGCGAGCAGTACTTC. Translating it yields CASSQRSGEQYF.

The J gene is TRBJ1-2, the V gene TRBV6-6; 7 nucleotides line up with TRBD1. Germline values: CDR1 MNHNY, CDR2 SVGAGI (reference sequence). This CDR3 is built from 15 residues. Trimming took 5 bases from V and 6 from J; bases not matched to a gene: 12. This chain's CDR3 is CASSQAEDRENGYTF. The CDR3 nucleotides read TGTGCCAGCAGTCAAGCCGAAGACAGGGAGAATGGCTACACCTTC.

The chain carries TRBV28 and TRBJ2-7; the match to TRBD2 covers 8 bases. Germline V gene lookup returns CDR1 MDHEN and CDR2 SYDVKM. The CDR3 runs to 17 residues. Trimming took 1 base from V and 3 from J; bases not matched to a gene: 11. Here the CDR3 reads CASSLSPGVAGRYEQYF. CDR3 DNA sequence: TGTGCCAGCAGTTTATCTCCGGGGGTAGCGGGACGCTACGAGCAGTACTTC.

This chain joins TRBV30 and TRBJ2-7; D not certain. This CDR3 contains 12 residues. The V gene's germline CDR1 is GTSNPN and CDR2 SVGIG (reference sequence). Trimming took 3 bases from V and 1 from J, leaving 7 bases between them. The CDR3 loop reads CAWSATSYEQYF. CDR3 sequence (DNA): TGTGCCTGGAGCGCCACTTCCTACGAGCAGTACTTC. The full variable domain, its missing parts supplied by reference TRBV30 and TRBJ2-7, is SQTIHQWPATLVQPVGSPLSLECTVEGTSNPNLYWYRQAAGRGLQLLFYSVGIGQISSEVPQNLSASRPQDRQFILSSKKLLLSDSGFYLCAWSATSYEQYFGPGTRLTVT.

This clone showed up just a few times. The V gene is TRBV5-1, the J gene TRBJ2-7; a possible D gene is TRBD1 (6 bases). V lost 5 bases and J 2 bases, leaving 14 bases between the germline ends. Germline CDR1 and CDR2: SGHRS and YFSETQ. CDR3 size: 14 residues. CDR3 coding DNA: TGCGCCAGCAGAGACCGGACAGTAGCCTACGAGCAGTACTTC. Residues: CASRDRTVAYEQYF.

The chain links TRBV14 to TRBJ2-7, with D perhaps TRBD1 (5 bases). The CDR3 has 16 residues. The germline V and J ends were trimmed by 1 base and 9 bases, with 22 bases remaining between them. Germline loops: CDR1 SGHDN, CDR2 FVKESK. CDR3 bases: TGTGCCAGCAGCCAAGGGGGCGGCACTTCCTATTTTCGGCAGTACTTC. Translating gives CASSQGGGTSYFRQYF.

This chain connects TRBV15 to TRBJ2-7, with 10 bases aligning to TRBD2. CDR3 length equals 15 residues. V shed 9 bases, J shed 0 bases, and the junction held 8 bases outside the gene matches. CDR1 and CDR2 from the germline V gene are LNHNV and YYDKDF (reference sequence). The CDR3 loop reads CATQRLAGDSYEQYF. CDR3 DNA: TGTGCCACTCAGCGACTAGCGGGCGACTCCTACGAGCAGTACTTC.

The chain carries TRBV9 and TRBJ2-2, with 9 bases matching TRBD2. Germline trimming cut 3 bases from V and 8 bases from J; bases unmatched to any gene: 8. The length of the CDR3 is 15 residues. Germline V gene lookup returns CDR1 SGDLS and CDR2 YYNGEE. CDR3 bases: TGTGCCAGCAGCGGTAGCGGGAGTAAGAATGGGGAGCTGTTTTTT. The encoded protein is CASSGSGSKNGELFF.

This chain links TRBV6-1 with TRBJ1-5, with 9 bases fitting TRBD1. From germline, CDR1 is MNHNS and CDR2 SASEGT. J lost 2 bases, V lost 4 bases, and 6 bases had no gene match. CDR3 length equals 16 residues. The CDR3 region has the DNA TGTGCCAGCAGTGGCTGGACAGGGGCTGGCAATCAGCCCCAGCATTTT. As protein: CASSGWTGAGNQPQHF.

The chain recombines TRBV3-1 (or the pseudogene TRBV3-2) with TRBJ1-1; 9 bases map to TRBD1. Germline V gene sequence: CDR1 LGHDT, CDR2 YNNKEL (reference sequence). With V trimmed by 3 bases and J by 11 bases, 7 bases remained unmatched. CDR3 size: 13 residues. In DNA, the CDR3 is TGTGCCAGCAGCCAGACAGGGGGTGTATCGGCTTTCTTT. It translates to CASSQTGGVSAFF.